The subject of this entry is one TCR beta chain. The clone's antigen remains unknown. No base qualities exist here, and no much larger clone lies one base off it. These data come from a study of identical twins (dated by TCRdb to the mid-2010s). In the study overall: TCR alpha and beta repertoires from monozygotic twins, unrelated adults of various ages and cord blood were deep-sequenced to test whether fetal clonotypes persist. Replicate twin experiments were performed at different times using different library preparation protocols to rule out contamination. General findings and caveats noted by the study authors: Fewer insertions were carried by abundant cord blood beta clonotypes, a similar but weaker trend appeared in young adult naive repertoires, and no such trend appeared in memory repertoires. Invariant T cells such as MAIT and iNKT could partly confound zero-insertion analyses, although diverse VJ usage argued against such confounding for most clonotypes. In monozygotic twins, recombination models systematically underestimated out-of-frame TCR alpha sharing, but the models matched the sharing seen between unrelated individuals. Conclusions relied on cross-sectional statistical analysis, since the same donors could not be followed over many years. Compared with coincidental sharing between unrelated individuals, an excess of low generation-probability sequences was observed among out-of-frame TCR alpha sequences shared between twins. The excess sharing between twins in beta out-of-frame sequences was weaker because fewer shared sequences reduced the signal-to-noise ratio.

Preparation of the library involved 5' RACE. The instrument given in TCRdb is Illumina HiSeq 2000. A universal primer binding site was introduced by template switching, and a unique molecular identifier was present in the final cDNA, enabling accurate counting of TCR cDNA molecules. Specific primers in the conserved constant-segment region were used to synthesize first-strand cDNA for the TCR alpha and beta chains. To control for contamination, every cDNA library carried two barcodes: a SMART-Mk sample barcode plus Illumina barcodes. TruSeq adapter sequences, together with Illumina sample barcodes, were added in two successive PCR steps. The TCR alpha and beta cDNA libraries were sequenced on the Illumina HiSeq platform using custom primers. Per the original workflow: MiGEC was used to process raw reads and extract unique molecular identifiers, and MiXCR was used to find CDR3 positions. Recombination models were inferred per individual with the repgenHMM and IGoR tools using an EM algorithm. Shared clonotype analysis was performed with the tcR package in R, normalizing sharing by the product of cloneset sizes. To study raw recombination free of thymic and clonal selection effects, out-of-frame nonproductive sequences were analyzed. TCRdb's own reprocessing of the public reads used fastp at Q25 and MiXCR and kept productive beta chains. Every distinct CDR3 protein forms one entry, paired with its most common genes and DNA. None of the V and J calls come from the authors' own analysis; TCRdb made them. The sample table holds a few hundred thousand distinct CDR3 sequences, of which 9.6% were seen once. The ten top clones hold under 3.5% of the sample.

Every donor in the study was a healthy Caucasian. Three pairs of female monozygotic twins, all aged about 18 to 29 years, made up the twin cohort. Peripheral blood mononuclear cells were used as the source from which RNA for TCR libraries was isolated. Measured from the cysteine to the phenylalanine, the CDR3 is 14 residues long. Kept here is only the CDR3 DNA, which spans 42 bases and is read in frame from base 1. V sheds 1 base and J sheds 4 bases, leaving 9 bases between their ends. CDR1 and CDR2 are read off the germline V gene as MNHEY and SVGEGT. A further study also used this sample, focusing on yellow fever vaccine responses in identical twins. The second paper further reports: The authors reported that the T cell response to vaccination in identical twins appeared partly convergent and partly personalized. In identical twins, the study followed T cell clones that responded to the vaccine with precision.

Sequencing used PBMCs. The TCR sequence derives from a young woman in good health. The chain couples TRBV6-2 or TRBV6-3 to TRBJ2-3; no D gene is confidently identified. DNA sequence: TGTGCCAGCAGTTACTTCTCAGGAGCAGATACGCAGTATTTT. Translated, it gives CASSYFSGADTQYF.